This is a list of T cell receptor beta chains from one sample in a study of shared T cell receptors in the human thymus. Sequencing used immunoSEQ multiplex PCR; TCRdb keeps in-frame clones, though not all of them. Of some 760,000 clones in the sample, approximately 85% were seen once. This same sample was also part of a study on human thymus T cells.

Sequencing was performed on thymocytes. These receptors all come from a girl less than two years old with a congenital heart defect. Both conserved end residues are part of each CDR3. Each record gives: V gene, CDR3 length, CDR3 protein.

>TRBV7-6|19
CASILAANLTSSSYNEQFF
>TRBV5-1|18
CASSPHPRPEVAKNIQYF
>TRBV28|13
CASSSGFPTEAFF
>TRBV5-6|15
CASSDLVAADTEAFF
>TRBV30|16
CAWSVTEGRPPDTQYF
>TRBV28|16
CASRGTGGFKNQPQHF
>TRBV5-1|16
CASSRRTEPGDDTQYF
>TRBV27|17
CASTPRSGQDHTSGAFF
>TRBV25-1|15
CASSSRWGEYTEAFF
>TRBV2|15
CASRLTDNSNQPQHF
>TRBV7-9|12
CASSLSTGEAFF
>TRBV9|17
CASSVRLAGGPPDTQYF
>TRBV19|17
CASSIDWDRGEDTEAFF
>TRBV6-5|14
CASSVKQGYQPQHF
>TRBV25-1|16
CASSDAGRQGITEAFF
>TRBV7-9|15
CASSPSGSVFYEQYF
>TRBV14|14
CASSQDLKNTEAFF
>TRBV4-3|15
CASSQDPQGAYEQYF
>TRBV4-2|14
CASSQKAENSPLHF
>TRBV25-1|14
CASSRIREVETQYF